Listed here is a single TCR beta chain. This specimen comes from a study of blood T cell repertoires in COVID-19. J lost 3 bases, V lost 4 bases, and 4 bases had no gene match. This CDR3 is built from 14 residues. The V gene's germline CDR1 is MGHRA and CDR2 YSYEKL. The data were produced by immunoSEQ multiplex PCR, yet TCRdb's version contains in-frame clones alone and is incomplete. The sample contains about 280,000 clones, 85% of which appear only once. Ages ranged from roughly 18 to 100 years, with residence in 20 to 30 US areas. Which cohort a participant joined came from the clinical history participants gave.

Sequenced sample: PBMCs or T cells enriched from blood (not recorded which). The TCR comes from a woman aged 45-59 years who had recovered from COVID-19. The chain joins TRBV4-1 to TRBJ2-7; 9 bases line up with TRBD1. The CDR3 here is CASSPGQGVYEQYF. CDR3 nucleotides: TGCGCCAGCAGCCCGGGACAGGGTGTCTACGAGCAGTACTTC.